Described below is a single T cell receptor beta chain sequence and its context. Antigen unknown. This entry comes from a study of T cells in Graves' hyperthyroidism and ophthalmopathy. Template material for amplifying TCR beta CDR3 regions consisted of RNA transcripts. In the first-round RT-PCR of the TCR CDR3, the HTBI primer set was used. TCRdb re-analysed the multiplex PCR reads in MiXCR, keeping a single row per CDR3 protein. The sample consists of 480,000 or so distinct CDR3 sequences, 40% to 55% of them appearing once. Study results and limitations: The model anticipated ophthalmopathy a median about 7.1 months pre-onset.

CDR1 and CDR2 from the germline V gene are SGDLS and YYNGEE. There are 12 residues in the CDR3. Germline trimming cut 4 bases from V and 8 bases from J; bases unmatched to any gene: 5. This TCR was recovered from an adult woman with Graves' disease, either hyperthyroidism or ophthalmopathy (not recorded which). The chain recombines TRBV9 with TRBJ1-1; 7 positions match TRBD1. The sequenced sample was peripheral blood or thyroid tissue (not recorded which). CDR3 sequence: CASSKTGFEAFF. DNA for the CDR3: TGTGCCAGCAGCAAGACAGGGTTCGAAGCTTTCTTT. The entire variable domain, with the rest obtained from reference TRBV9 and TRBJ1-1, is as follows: DSGVTQTPKHLITATGQRVTLRCSPRSGDLSVYWYQQSLDQGLQFLIQYYNGEERAKGNILERFSAQQFPDLHSELNLSSLELGDSALYFCASSKTGFEAFFGQGTRLTVV.